Listed below are T cell receptor beta chains from one sample, sequenced in a study of identical twins. MiXCR, run by TCRdb on the 5' RACE reads, gives a single entry per CDR3 protein. Altogether some 570,000 distinct CDR3 sequences are present, 20% to 25% being singletons, with the ten largest covering about 0.48%. The same sample was also studied in work on yellow fever vaccine responses in identical twins.

The sequencing input was CD4+ T cells sorted from blood. The receptors stem from a woman younger than 35 in good health. The CDR3 runs from the conserved cysteine through the conserved F or W. D genes are given only for firm matches. Clone size, where shown, is once, few, many, or a class for clones that have expanded.

cdr3_nt cdr3_aa v_call d_call j_call clone_size
TGTGCCAGCAGTCCGAGGGGGACTAATGAAAAACTGTTTTTT CASSPRGTNEKLFF TRBV12-3/TRBV12-4 . TRBJ1-4 .
TGCGCCAGCAGCTTGTTCCAGGGTGGATCCTACGAGCAGTACTTC CASSLFQGGSYEQYF TRBV5-1 . TRBJ2-7 few
TGTGCCAGCAGCTTAGTCGGTGGAACTAGCACAGATACGCAGTATTTT CASSLVGGTSTDTQYF TRBV7-9 . TRBJ2-3 few
TGCAGTGCTAGAGATCCGATTTCGGTAGAGACCCAGTACTTC CSARDPISVETQYF TRBV20-1 . TRBJ2-5 few
TGTGCCAGCCGCGAGGGGCTTAAAGATACGCAGTATTTT CASREGLKDTQYF TRBV6-2/TRBV6-3 . TRBJ2-3 .
TGCAGCGTTGAATTGAGACAGCCCTCCTACGAGCAGTACTTC CSVELRQPSYEQYF TRBV29-1 . TRBJ2-7 .
TGTGCCAGCAGTTTCGGCTCTAACTACGAGCAGTACTTC CASSFGSNYEQYF TRBV12-3/TRBV12-4 . TRBJ2-7 few
TGCGCCAGCAGCTTGGGCAGGGCTAGCAGGAGGGGCGAGACCCAGTACTTC CASSLGRASRRGETQYF TRBV5-1 . TRBJ2-5 .
TGTGCCATCAGTGTGAGGAGCCCGAACACCGGGGAGCTGTTTTTT CAISVRSPNTGELFF TRBV10-3 . TRBJ2-2 few
TGTGCCAGCAGCAAAGCGCTTTTCGGGGCAGGGTTATCCTACGAGCAGTACTTC CASSKALFGAGLSYEQYF TRBV21-1 . TRBJ2-7 .
TGTGCCAGCACCAACGCCGTCTTCTCCTACAATGAGCAGTTCTTC CASTNAVFSYNEQFF TRBV6-2/TRBV6-3 . TRBJ2-1 few
TGTGCCAGCAGTCCTACAGGGGTGCCCTACAATGAGCAGTTCTTC CASSPTGVPYNEQFF TRBV27 TRBD1 TRBJ2-1 many
TGTGCCAGCAGTTTCGCTGGGACTAGCGGGAGTGATACGCAGTATTTT CASSFAGTSGSDTQYF TRBV7-6 TRBD2 TRBJ2-3 few
TGCGCCAGCAGCTTACCCACGGACAGTTTCAACACTGAAGCTTTCTTT CASSLPTDSFNTEAFF TRBV5-1 . TRBJ1-1 few
TGTGCCAGCAGCTTAGGACGACTAGCGGGAGGGGTAGATACGCAGTATTTT CASSLGRLAGGVDTQYF TRBV11-3 TRBD2 TRBJ2-3 .
TGCAGTGCCCTCGACAGGGGCAGCGTGGCTCGGAACATTCAGTACTTC CSALDRGSVARNIQYF TRBV20-1 TRBD1 TRBJ2-4 .
TGTGCCAGCAGCAAATCCGGACAGGACAATTCACCCCTCCACTTT CASSKSGQDNSPLHF TRBV6-1 TRBD1 TRBJ1-6 few
TGTGCCAGCAGTTTAGGTGGGAGGGGGAATAGTGTTGAGCAGTTCTTC CASSLGGRGNSVEQFF TRBV12-3/TRBV12-4 . TRBJ2-1 .
TGTGCCAGCAGTGAAGCGCTTCTCGGACAGGGTGGCAATGAGCAGTTCTTC CASSEALLGQGGNEQFF TRBV2 TRBD1 TRBJ2-1 .
TGCGCCAGCAGCCAAGATCTGGGGGTCGTGGGCTACGAGCAGTACTTC CASSQDLGVVGYEQYF TRBV4-1 . TRBJ2-7 few
TGCAGTGCGCCCGAGGACTCCTACAATGAGCAGTTCTTC CSAPEDSYNEQFF TRBV20-1 . TRBJ2-1 .
TGCAGTGCTAGAAGGGAGCGGGAGGGCTACGAGCAGTACTTC CSARREREGYEQYF TRBV20-1 TRBD2 TRBJ2-7 few
TGCAGCGTGGGGACAGCCCAAGAGACCCAGTACTTC CSVGTAQETQYF TRBV29-1 TRBD1 TRBJ2-5 .
TGCGCCAGCAGCTTGGCCGGACAGGGGGGTGTATACGAGCAGTACTTC CASSLAGQGGVYEQYF TRBV5-1 TRBD1 TRBJ2-7 .
TGCGCCAGCAGAGCCGCCCTAGGGCGCGAGCAGTACTTC CASRAALGREQYF TRBV10-2 . TRBJ2-7 .
TGTGCCAGCAGTCCGAATCAGCTCAATGAGCAGTTCTTC CASSPNQLNEQFF TRBV12-3/TRBV12-4 . TRBJ2-1 few
TGCGCCAGCAGTGAGTTTCGGGCTTCCTACAATGAGCAGTTCTTC CASSEFRASYNEQFF TRBV10-1 . TRBJ2-1 few
TGCAGTGCTATACCATGGGACAGCGATTACGAGCAGTACTTC CSAIPWDSDYEQYF TRBV20-1 TRBD1 TRBJ2-7 few
TGTGCCAGCAGCCAAGGGGCTGGGACAGGGTATTCACCCCTCCACTTT CASSQGAGTGYSPLHF TRBV3-1 TRBD1 TRBJ1-6 few
TGCGCCAGCACGACTAGCACCCAGACAGATACGCAGTATTTT CASTTSTQTDTQYF TRBV5-1 TRBD2 TRBJ2-3 few
TGTGCCAGCCGAGGTGGAAGCGGGAGAAGTACTGAGCAGTTCTTC CASRGGSGRSTEQFF TRBV6-1 TRBD2 TRBJ2-1 .
TGTGCCAGCAGCCCCGACACCTCCAATCAGCCCCAGCATTTT CASSPDTSNQPQHF TRBV5-5 . TRBJ1-5 few
TGCAGCGTTCTCGGGGCGAACACCGGGGAGCTGTTTTTT CSVLGANTGELFF TRBV29-1 . TRBJ2-2 few
TGTGCCAGCTCACCAGGGACAGGGGCAGATACGCAGTATTTT CASSPGTGADTQYF TRBV18 TRBD1 TRBJ2-3 few
TGTGCCATCAGTGAGGTTAATTCACCCCTCCACTTT CAISEVNSPLHF TRBV10-3 . TRBJ1-6 few
TGTGCCAGCAGCTCCCGGGACACCTACACCGGGGAGCTGTTTTTT CASSSRDTYTGELFF TRBV7-8 . TRBJ2-2 few
TGTGCCAGCAGTTTATACCCGACAGATACGCAGTATTTT CASSLYPTDTQYF TRBV27 . TRBJ2-3 .
TGCGCCAGCATGGCGGGAGCGAACACCGGGGAGCTGTTTTTT CASMAGANTGELFF TRBV10-2 TRBD2 TRBJ2-2 few
TGTGCCACTGGACCAACCACCGGGGAGCTGTTTTTT CATGPTTGELFF TRBV2 . TRBJ2-2 .
TGCAGTGCTAGAGATTTGGACAAAATGGGGCTGGCCACTGAAGCTTTCTTT CSARDLDKMGLATEAFF TRBV20-1 . TRBJ1-1 .
TGTGCCAGCACCCGACTAGCGGGAGGCTTGAATGAGCAGTTCTTC CASTRLAGGLNEQFF TRBV28 TRBD2 TRBJ2-1 .
TGTGCCAGCAGTTTCGGTAGTACCGGGGAGCTGTTTTTT CASSFGSTGELFF TRBV28 . TRBJ2-2 .
TGTGCCAGCAGCTTTAGTGCGGTCCGGAACAATGAAAAACTGTTTTTT CASSFSAVRNNEKLFF TRBV7-6 . TRBJ1-4 .
TGTGCCAGCAGCTTAGTATTCGGCGGCTCCTACAATGAGCAGTTCTTC CASSLVFGGSYNEQFF TRBV7-2 . TRBJ2-1 .
TGTGCCATCAGCTGGGAAAGTTTGGGCTACACCTTC CAISWESLGYTF TRBV10-3 . TRBJ1-2 .